This TCR beta chain was sequenced in a study of blood T cell repertoires in COVID-19. Across the study: Acute and convalescent COVID-19 samples came from the United States, Italy and Spain. The analysed material was cDNA or gDNA that came from T cells, B-cell-depleted T cells, or PBMCs.

Patients from Seattle were sampled longitudinally, starting during active infection. V was pared by 1 base and J by 4 bases, with 22 bases between. This CDR3 region has 18 residues. Looked up from germline, CDR1 is MGHRA and CDR2 is YSYEKL. Profiled with immunoSEQ multiplex PCR; TCRdb holds only in-frame clones, not every one. Of about 170,000 clones in the sample, about 82% were seen once. Sequencing used peripheral blood. The chain combines TRBV4-1 with TRBJ1-2; no clear D gene. This clonotype was obtained from a woman older than 75 with COVID-19, enrolled during active disease. CDR3 region: CASSQGALLPSMGYGYTF. In DNA, the CDR3 is TGCGCCAGCAGCCAAGGGGCCTTGCTTCCGTCTATGGGCTATGGCTACACCTTC.